This passage covers 30 T cell receptor beta chains from one sample sequenced in a study of identical twins. TCRdb analysed the 5' RACE reads with MiXCR anew, one entry per CDR3 protein. The repertoire consists of about 810,000 distinct CDR3 sequences, with 9% to 15% occurring once and the leading ten covering roughly 1.6%. The data were also submitted as part of a second study, on yellow fever vaccine responses in identical twins.

Sequencing used PBMCs. These receptors all come from a young woman in good health.

The table lists this clonotype with many counts. The rearrangement links TRBV6-5 to TRBJ1-1, with 8 bases matching TRBD1. V dropped 4 bases and J dropped 6; count of bases not matched to a gene: 10. The length of the CDR3 is 15 residues. Looked up from germline, CDR1 is MNHEY and CDR2 is SVGAGI. CDR3 sequence reads: CASSSLRDRIPEAFF. The CDR3 DNA sequence: TGTGCCAGCAGTTCCCTCCGGGACAGGATCCCTGAAGCTTTCTTT.

This chain connects TRBV7-9 to TRBJ2-3; weak D call: TRBD1 (5 bases). Germline lookup yields CDR1 SEHNR and CDR2 FQNEAQ (reference sequence). V was clipped by 6 bases and J by 1 base, with 17 bases between them. This CDR3 has 16 amino acids. This CDR3 reads CASSPGSGQGTDTQYF. CDR3 DNA sequence: TGTGCCAGCAGTCCAGGGTCGGGCCAGGGCACAGATACGCAGTATTTT.

The chain recombines TRBV6-4 with TRBJ1-2; TRBD1 agrees at 10 bases. Losses at the gene ends were 2 bases for V and 1 base for J; bases not matched to a gene: 7. There are 17 residues in the CDR3. In germline, CDR1 is MRHNA, CDR2 SNTAGT. CDR3 region: CASSDGGQGTNNYGYTF. The CDR3 DNA reads as TGTGCCAGCAGTGACGGGGGACAGGGGACAAATAACTATGGCTACACCTTC.

This clonotype was observed many times. The CDR3 DNA is TGTGCCAGCAGACTAGCGGGGGGGCTTATGGATGAGCAGTTCTTC. Translating gives CASRLAGGLMDEQFF. The rearrangement joins TRBV12-3 or TRBV12-4 to TRBJ2-1; 13 nucleotides align to TRBD2. The CDR3 sequence is 15 residues long. V gave up 6 bases and J gave up 8 bases; unmatched junction bases: 7.

The chain uses TRBV2 and TRBJ1-1; maybe TRBD1 (5 bases). Germline V lookup: CDR1 SNHLY, CDR2 FYNNEI. Trimming left V 0 bases short and J 1 base short, with 6 bases between. The CDR3 runs 14 residues. The CDR3 sequence: CASSEATGNTEAFF. The CDR3 DNA follows: TGTGCCAGCAGTGAAGCAACAGGGAACACTGAAGCTTTCTTT.

This clonotype was counted only a few times. V usage is TRBV10-3 and J usage is TRBJ2-7; tentative D call: TRBD2 (6 bases). CDR3 length: 14 residues. Germline-derived CDR1 and CDR2 are ENHRY and SYGVKD. Trimming pared 5 bases from V and 2 bases from J, leaving 13 bases between. The CDR3 loop reads CAISPSSAPYEQYF. The CDR3 DNA is TGTGCCATCAGTCCCTCTAGCGCCCCCTACGAGCAGTACTTC.

The V and J genes are TRBV12-3 or TRBV12-4 and TRBJ1-3; D gene uncertain. The CDR3 sequence is 16 residues long. Trimming pared 6 bases from V and 4 bases from J, leaving 19 bases between. Here the CDR3 reads CASSLGQALEGNTIYF. The CDR3 nucleotides are TGTGCCAGCAGCCTAGGGCAGGCCCTAGAGGGAAACACCATATATTTT.

This rearrangement joins TRBV3-1 to TRBJ2-7; D remains unclear. Germline assignment: CDR1 LGHDT and CDR2 YNNKEL (reference sequence). V shed 4 bases and J shed 7 bases, with 17 bases lying between them. This CDR3 spans 14 amino acids. CDR3 sequence (DNA): TGTGCCAGCAGCCCACGATCGGACGATAGGGAGCAGTACTTC. Translation: CASSPRSDDREQYF.

This clonotype has more than one count but fewer than ten. This chain connects TRBV28 to TRBJ1-2, with 10 bases lining up with TRBD1. This CDR3 contains 16 residues. V was clipped by 4 bases and J by 4 bases; unmatched bases: 9. CDR1 and CDR2 from the germline V gene are MDHEN and SYDVKM. CDR3 loop: CASSSPTGGLGYGYTF. As DNA, the CDR3 is TGTGCCAGCAGTTCCCCGACAGGGGGCCTAGGCTATGGCTACACCTTC.

This clonotype was counted between two and nine times. The chain joins TRBV14 to TRBJ2-1; D not certain. Trimming pared 3 bases from V and 2 bases from J, leaving 11 bases between. Germline values: CDR1 SGHDN, CDR2 FVKESK. The CDR3 is 15 amino acids. The CDR3 region is CASSQGSGPYNEQFF. CDR3 bases: TGTGCCAGCAGCCAGGGGTCTGGGCCCTACAATGAGCAGTTCTTC.

This chain uses TRBV3-1 with TRBJ1-5, with D maybe TRBD1 (5 bases). Germline V gene sequence: CDR1 LGHDT, CDR2 YNNKEL (reference sequence). V lost 4 bases to trimming and J lost 5 bases, with 12 bases between them. The CDR3 runs to 14 residues. In DNA form, the CDR3 reads TGTGCCAGCAGCCGTGGGACTCCTGATCAGCCCCAGCATTTT. Amino acids: CASSRGTPDQPQHF. Drawing the rest from reference TRBV3-1 and TRBJ1-5, the complete variable domain is DTAVSQTPKYLVTQMGNDKSIKCEQNLGHDTMYWYKQDSKKFLKIMFSYNNKELIINETVPNRFSPKSPDKAHLNLHINSLELGDSAVYFCASSRGTPDQPQHFGDGTRLSIL.

This chain uses TRBV4-2 with TRBJ2-2; perhaps TRBD2 as D (6 bases). The V and J ends lost 0 bases and 4 bases respectively, with 18 bases between them. This CDR3 has 18 residues. CDR1 is LGHNA and CDR2 is YNFKEQ in the germline V gene. This CDR3 is CASSQDPGGESVTGELFF. CDR3 nucleotides: TGTGCCAGCAGCCAAGATCCCGGCGGGGAGTCGGTCACCGGGGAGCTGTTTTTT.

This clonotype has a handful of counts. The chain carries TRBV19 and TRBJ2-1, with 7 bases matching TRBD2. The V segment lost 6 bases and the J segment 4 bases; nucleotides outside the gene matches: 12. Germline assignment: CDR1 LNHDA and CDR2 SQIVND (reference sequence). The CDR3 is 16 amino acids. CDR3 region: CASRHDPSSGYNEQFF. The CDR3 DNA is TGTGCCAGTAGGCATGACCCCTCTAGCGGTTACAATGAGCAGTTCTTC.

There are many counts of this clonotype. This sequence joins TRBV4-1 and TRBJ1-6, with no clear D. The V end lost 0 bases, the J end lost 10 bases, and 7 bases lay between the germline ends. The CDR3 extends over 13 amino acids. From germline, CDR1 is MGHRA and CDR2 YSYEKL. CDR3 protein: CASSQEPQSPLHF. In DNA, the CDR3 is TGCGCCAGCAGCCAAGAGCCCCAGTCACCCCTCCACTTT.

V and J are TRBV28 and TRBJ1-1, with D possibly matching TRBD1 (5 bases). V lost 7 bases and J lost 4, with 16 bases in between. Germline values: CDR1 MDHEN, CDR2 SYDVKM. CDR3 length: 14 residues. CDR3 amino acids: CASISGTPITEAFF. The CDR3, as DNA: TGTGCCAGCATCTCCGGGACGCCGATCACTGAAGCTTTCTTT.

This CDR3 is CSARGSTNEQYV. The CDR3 DNA reads as TGCAGTGCAAGAGGGTCCACCAACGAGCAGTACGTC. V gene TRBV20-1 combines with J gene TRBJ2-7; possibly TRBD2 for D (5 bases). Looked up from germline, CDR1 is DFQATT and CDR2 is SNEGSKA (reference sequence). This CDR3 contains 12 residues.

The V and J genes are TRBV19 and TRBJ2-1; possibly TRBD2 for D (6 bases). Trimming removed 0 bases at V and 5 bases at J, with 8 bases between. Germline V gene data show CDR1 as LNHDA and CDR2 as SQIVND (reference sequence). The CDR3 contains 14 residues. This CDR3 reads CASSIDGGDNEQFF. CDR3 DNA: TGTGCCAGTAGTATAGATGGCGGGGACAATGAGCAGTTCTTC.

The V call is TRBV5-4, the J call TRBJ2-7; 11 bases agree with TRBD2. The V gene end was trimmed by 4 bases and the J gene end by 4 bases; junction bases not matched to a gene: 10. CDR1 SGHNT and CDR2 YYREEE come from the germline V gene (reference sequence). The CDR3 is made up of 16 amino acids. The CDR3 reads CASSESISGRVYEQYF. CDR3 nucleotides: TGTGCCAGCAGCGAATCCATTAGCGGGAGGGTGTACGAGCAGTACTTC.

This clonotype was observed a handful of times. The chain has TRBV6-5 and TRBJ2-7, with D maybe TRBD2 (5 bases). Trimming shortened V by 8 bases and J by 3 bases, and 8 bases separated the two germline ends. Germline lookup yields CDR1 MNHEY and CDR2 SVGAGI. CDR3 length equals 11 residues. DNA of the CDR3: TGTGCCAGCCACGGGGTCTACGAGCAGTACTTC. This gives the protein CASHGVYEQYF.

J is TRBJ2-3 and V is TRBV12-5; D gene uncertain. Deletions cut 5 bases from V and 6 bases from J, with 12 bases between. CDR3 size: 13 residues. The V gene's germline CDR1 is LGHNT and CDR2 FRNRAP. CDR3 residues: CASGPRLRDTQYF. In DNA form, the CDR3 reads TGTGCTAGTGGTCCTCGCCTCCGGGATACGCAGTATTTT.

The CDR3, as DNA: TGTGCCAGCAGCCGCTCCGGGTGGGGGGCCAATGAGCAGTTCTTC. It yields the protein CASSRSGWGANEQFF. The chain uses TRBV28 and TRBJ2-1, with D possibly being TRBD1 or TRBD2 (6 bases each). This CDR3 comprises 15 residues. Trimming shortened V by 6 bases and J by 6 bases, and 18 bases separated the two germline ends. Germline CDR1 is MDHEN and CDR2 is SYDVKM. Supplemented by reference TRBV28 and TRBJ2-1, the full variable domain reads DVKVTQSSRYLVKRTGEKVFLECVQDMDHENMFWYRQDPGLGLRLIYFSYDVKMKEKGDIPEGYSVSREKKERFSLILESASTNQTSMYLCASSRSGWGANEQFFGPGTRLTVL.

A few counts support this clonotype. This chain's CDR3 is CSASPGSGRWYEQYF. In DNA, the CDR3 is TGCAGTGCTAGCCCCGGGAGCGGGAGGTGGTACGAGCAGTACTTC. V usage is TRBV20-1 and J usage is TRBJ2-7; 9 bases agree with TRBD2. This CDR3 has 15 amino acids. The junction had 10 bases not matched to a gene; V was cut back by 3 bases and J by 4 bases. Germline V gene lookup returns CDR1 DFQATT and CDR2 SNEGSKA (reference sequence).

This clonotype occurred many times. The V and J genes are TRBV12-3 or TRBV12-4 and TRBJ2-7, with D hard to call. The CDR3 has 15 amino acids. Trimming stripped 1 base from V and 0 bases from J, with 10 bases between. CDR3 sequence: CASSLVPASSYEQYF. The CDR3 nucleotides read TGTGCCAGCAGTTTAGTCCCAGCTAGCTCCTACGAGCAGTACTTC.

The chain links TRBV6-1 to TRBJ2-3; 11 bases match TRBD2. This CDR3 contains 16 residues. J lost 4 bases, V lost 4 bases, and 7 bases had no gene match. Looked up from germline, CDR1 is MNHNS and CDR2 is SASEGT. As DNA, the CDR3 is TGTGCCAGCAGTGCCATAGCGGGAGGGGGCGCAGATACGCAGTATTTT. Translation: CASSAIAGGGADTQYF.

This clonotype has just a few counts. This chain links TRBV20-1 with TRBJ2-7; 7 positions match TRBD1. Germline CDR1 and CDR2: DFQATT and SNEGSKA (reference sequence). V shed 6 bases, J shed 2 bases, and the junction held 10 bases outside the gene matches. The CDR3 has 14 residues. The chain's CDR3 is CSASDRVGTYEQYF. CDR3 bases: TGCAGTGCCAGCGACAGGGTGGGGACCTACGAGCAGTACTTC.

The chain combines TRBV28 with TRBJ2-7, with D maybe TRBD1 (5 bases). CDR1 and CDR2 from the germline V gene are MDHEN and SYDVKM. The ends were cut back, 4 bases at V and 3 bases at J, with 16 bases in the middle. CDR3 length: 15 amino acids. The CDR3 DNA sequence: TGTGCCAGCAGTTCCCGAAGCAGGGTTTACTACGAGCAGTACTTC. Protein: CASSSRSRVYYEQYF.

V and J are TRBV6-4 and TRBJ2-2; D remains ambiguous. V shed 2 bases and J shed 3 bases, with 1 base lying between them. Looked up from germline, CDR1 is MRHNA and CDR2 is SNTAGT. This CDR3 comprises 12 residues. The CDR3 spells CASSDHTGELFF. The DNA for the CDR3 is TGTGCCAGCAGTGACCACACCGGGGAGCTGTTTTTT.

This clonotype occurred a few times. The rearrangement uses TRBV28 and TRBJ2-1, with 7 bases aligning to TRBD2. CDR3 length equals 14 residues. V lost 10 bases and J lost 0; bases outside the gene matches: 6. Germline V gene data show CDR1 as MDHEN and CDR2 as SYDVKM. The CDR3 nucleotides read TGTGCCACTACCCTAGCGGACTCCTACAATGAGCAGTTCTTC. It codes for CATTLADSYNEQFF. Variable domain in full (rest from reference TRBV28 and TRBJ2-1): DVKVTQSSRYLVKRTGEKVFLECVQDMDHENMFWYRQDPGLGLRLIYFSYDVKMKEKGDIPEGYSVSREKKERFSLILESASTNQTSMYLCATTLADSYNEQFFGPGTRLTVL.

This clonotype has just a few counts. CDR3 sequence: CASSVDGVGQQYF. CDR3 DNA: TGTGCCAGCAGCGTAGATGGCGTGGGACAGCAGTATTTT. This chain uses TRBV9 with TRBJ2-3; D possibly corresponds to TRBD1 (6 bases). Trimming stripped 0 bases from V and 11 bases from J, with 13 bases between. This CDR3 spans 13 amino acids. Germline assignment: CDR1 SGDLS and CDR2 YYNGEE.

This rearrangement joins TRBV20-1 to TRBJ2-5; D unresolved. V lost 8 bases and J 5 bases, leaving 15 bases between the germline ends. The CDR3 totals 12 residues. The germline V gene encodes CDR1 DFQATT and CDR2 SNEGSKA (reference sequence). CDR3 protein: CSTEDLGETQYF. CDR3 sequence (DNA): TGCAGTACCGAGGACCTCGGGGAGACCCAGTACTTC.